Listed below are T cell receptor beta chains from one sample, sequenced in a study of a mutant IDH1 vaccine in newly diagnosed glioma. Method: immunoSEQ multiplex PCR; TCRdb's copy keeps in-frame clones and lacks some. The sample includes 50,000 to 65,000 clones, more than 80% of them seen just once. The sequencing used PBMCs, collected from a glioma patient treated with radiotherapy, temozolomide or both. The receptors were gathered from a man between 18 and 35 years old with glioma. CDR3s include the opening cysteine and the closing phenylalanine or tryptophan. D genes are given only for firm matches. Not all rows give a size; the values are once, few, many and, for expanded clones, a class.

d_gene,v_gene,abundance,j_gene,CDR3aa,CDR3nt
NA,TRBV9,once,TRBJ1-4,CASSKFSLGTNEKLFF,TGTGCCAGCAGCAAATTTTCCCTGGGGACTAATGAAAAACTGTTTTTT
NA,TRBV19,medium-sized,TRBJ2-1,CASSIGGPNEQFF,TGTGCCAGTAGTATCGGTGGTCCCAATGAGCAGTTCTTC
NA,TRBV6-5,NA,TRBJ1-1,CASSYSRGWNTEAFF,TGTGCCAGCAGTTACAGCCGGGGATGGAACACTGAAGCTTTCTTT
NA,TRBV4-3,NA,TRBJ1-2,CASSQSNFRLSYTF,TGCGCCAGCAGCCAATCGAACTTCAGGCTGAGCTACACCTTC
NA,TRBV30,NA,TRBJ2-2,CAWSVLVQGTGELFF,TGTGCCTGGAGTGTCCTCGTACAGGGAACCGGGGAGCTGTTTTTT
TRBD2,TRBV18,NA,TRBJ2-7,CASSPRTLAGAYEQYF,TGTGCCAGCTCACCACGCACACTAGCGGGCGCCTACGAGCAGTACTTC
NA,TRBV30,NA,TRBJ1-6,CAWSVLSGNSPLHF,TGTGCCTGGAGTGTACTCAGCGGTAATTCACCCCTCCACTTT
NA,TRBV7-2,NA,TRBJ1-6,CASRYTQGYNSPLHF,TGTGCCAGCAGGTACACACAGGGCTATAATTCACCCCTCCACTTT
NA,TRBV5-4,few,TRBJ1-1,CASRGGGDTEAFF,TGTGCCAGCAGAGGGGGTGGGGACACTGAAGCTTTCTTT
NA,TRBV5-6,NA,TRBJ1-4,CASSLGATNEKLFF,TGTGCCAGCAGCTTGGGAGCAACTAATGAAAAACTGTTTTTT
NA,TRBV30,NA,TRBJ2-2,CAWRANRATGELFF,TGTGCCTGGAGGGCAAACAGGGCCACCGGGGAGCTGTTTTTT
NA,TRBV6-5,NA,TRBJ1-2,CASSYSRAWYGYTF,TGTGCCAGCAGTTACTCGAGGGCCTGGTATGGCTACACCTTC
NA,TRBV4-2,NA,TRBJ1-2,CASSQDEAGSFYYGYTF,TGTGCCAGCAGCCAAGATGAGGCAGGATCTTTTTATTATGGCTACACCTTC
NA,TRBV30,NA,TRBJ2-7,CAWSAGLSYEQYF,TGTGCCTGGAGTGCTGGACTCTCCTACGAGCAGTACTTC
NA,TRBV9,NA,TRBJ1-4,CASSTHGTLRGEKLFF,TGTGCCAGCAGCACCCATGGGACGCTGAGGGGGGAAAAACTGTTTTTT
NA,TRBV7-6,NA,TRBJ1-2,CASSDRQKDGYTF,TGTGCCAGCAGCGATAGACAGAAAGATGGCTACACCTTC
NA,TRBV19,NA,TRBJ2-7,CATTLGVEQYF,TGTGCCACCACACTGGGCGTGGAGCAGTACTTC
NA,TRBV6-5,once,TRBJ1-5,CASSSGQSNQPQHF,TGTGCCAGCAGTTCAGGACAGTCGAATCAGCCCCAGCATTTT
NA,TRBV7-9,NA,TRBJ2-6,CASSQHTSGANVLTF,TGTGCCAGCAGCCAGCACACCTCTGGGGCCAACGTCCTGACTTTC
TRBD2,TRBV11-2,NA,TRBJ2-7,CASSLAGLAGVSEQYF,TGTGCCAGCAGCTTAGCGGGGCTAGCGGGAGTCTCCGAGCAGTACTTC
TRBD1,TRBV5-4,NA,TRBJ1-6,CASSLTGVSYNSPLHF,TGTGCCAGCAGCTTAACAGGGGTTTCCTATAATTCACCCCTCCACTTT
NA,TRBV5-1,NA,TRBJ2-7,CASSLSRGDTYEQYF,TGCGCCAGCAGCTTGTCCAGGGGGGACACCTACGAGCAGTACTTC
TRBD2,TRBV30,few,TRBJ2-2,CALRRASGSTGELFF,TGTGCCTTACGGCGGGCTAGCGGGAGCACCGGGGAGCTGTTTTTT
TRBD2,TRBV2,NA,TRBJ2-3,CASKRDGHTDTQYF,TGTGCCAGCAAGCGGGACGGACACACAGATACGCAGTATTTT
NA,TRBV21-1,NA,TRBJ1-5,CASSKVGPMGGAGNQPQHF,TGTGCCAGCAGCAAAGTGGGCCCGATGGGGGGGGCCGGCAATCAGCCCCAGCATTTT
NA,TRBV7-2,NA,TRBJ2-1,CASRLGLYNEQFF,TGTGCCAGCAGGTTGGGACTGTACAATGAGCAGTTCTTC
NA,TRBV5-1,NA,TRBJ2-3,CASSLGPYTQYF,TGCGCCAGCAGCCTCGGGCCTTATACGCAGTATTTT
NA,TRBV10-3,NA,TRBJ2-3,CAVSLANTDTQYF,TGTGCCGTCTCTCTAGCAAACACAGATACGCAGTATTTT
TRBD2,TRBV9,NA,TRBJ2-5,CASSVGTSGLQETQYF,TGTGCCAGCAGCGTCGGGACTAGCGGGCTCCAAGAGACCCAGTACTTC
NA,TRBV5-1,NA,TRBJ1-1,CASSLTDWGTEAFF,TGCGCCAGCAGCTTGACGGACTGGGGCACTGAAGCTTTCTTT
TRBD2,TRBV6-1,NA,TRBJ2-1,CASSEAIRLAGMDEQFF,TGTGCCAGCAGTGAAGCAATAAGACTAGCGGGAATGGATGAGCAGTTCTTC
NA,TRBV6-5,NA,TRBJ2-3,CASNRGGGTDTQYF,TGTGCCAGCAATCGAGGTGGCGGCACAGATACGCAGTATTTT
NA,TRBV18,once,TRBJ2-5,CASSPFKLQETQYF,TGTGCCAGCTCACCTTTTAAGTTACAAGAGACCCAGTACTTC
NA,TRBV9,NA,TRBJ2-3,CASSRDRIITDTQYF,TGTGCCAGCAGCCGGGACCGTATCATCACAGATACGCAGTATTTT
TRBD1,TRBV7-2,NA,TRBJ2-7,CASSLLGQGSSYEQYF,TGTGCCAGCAGCTTGCTCGGACAGGGCTCTTCCTACGAGCAGTACTTC
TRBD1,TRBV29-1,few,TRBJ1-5,CSVEVTGGLRHF,TGCAGCGTTGAGGTGACAGGGGGATTGAGGCATTTT